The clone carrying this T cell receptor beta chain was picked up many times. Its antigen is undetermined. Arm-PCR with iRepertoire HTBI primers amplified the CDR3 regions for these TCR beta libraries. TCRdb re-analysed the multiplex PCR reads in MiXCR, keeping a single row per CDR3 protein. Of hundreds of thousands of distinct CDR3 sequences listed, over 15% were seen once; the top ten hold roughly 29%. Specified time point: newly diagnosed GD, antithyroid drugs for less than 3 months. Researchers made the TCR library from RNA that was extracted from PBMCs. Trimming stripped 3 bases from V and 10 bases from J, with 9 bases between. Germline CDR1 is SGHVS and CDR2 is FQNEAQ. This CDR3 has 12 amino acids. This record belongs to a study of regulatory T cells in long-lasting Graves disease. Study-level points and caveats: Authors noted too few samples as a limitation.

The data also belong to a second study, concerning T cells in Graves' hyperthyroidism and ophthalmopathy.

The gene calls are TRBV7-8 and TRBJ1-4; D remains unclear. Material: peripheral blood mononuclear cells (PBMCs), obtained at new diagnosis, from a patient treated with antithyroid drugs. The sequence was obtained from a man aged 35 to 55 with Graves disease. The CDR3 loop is CASSFAGSKLFF. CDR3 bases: TGTGCCAGCAGCTTCGCCGGTTCAAAACTGTTTTTT.